This TCR beta chain originates from a study of cytomegalovirus exposure and HLA in healthy donors. Study-level background: Falling in the Caucasian-associated ancestry cluster were roughly 80% of 350 to 400 genotyped donors. Regarding the study as a whole: Most TCR sequences showed up rarely, but some public TCRs showed up in many donors. As a later analysis showed, several of the most significant clusters appeared to be linked to common viral pathogens.

Healthy donors of bone marrow made up the group. In the PCR, 60 Vbeta and 13 Jbeta primers were used. Sequencing used immunoSEQ multiplex PCR; TCRdb keeps in-frame clones, though not all of them. This table holds around 100,000 clones. Trimming took off 5 bases at V and 5 bases at J, with 19 bases between the two ends. CDR1 and CDR2 from the germline V gene are GTSNPN and SVGIG (reference sequence). The CDR3 is 15 residues long. Notes on this clone: Its cognate antigen is unknown.

This receptor was taken from a man younger than 40 in good health and CMV-seronegative. The source material was PBMCs. The chain carries TRBV30 and TRBJ2-1; D possibly corresponds to TRBD2 (7 bases). The CDR3 spells CAWDFPAGANNEQFF. Written as DNA, the CDR3 is TGTGCCTGGGACTTCCCTGCGGGGGCGAACAATGAGCAGTTCTTC.